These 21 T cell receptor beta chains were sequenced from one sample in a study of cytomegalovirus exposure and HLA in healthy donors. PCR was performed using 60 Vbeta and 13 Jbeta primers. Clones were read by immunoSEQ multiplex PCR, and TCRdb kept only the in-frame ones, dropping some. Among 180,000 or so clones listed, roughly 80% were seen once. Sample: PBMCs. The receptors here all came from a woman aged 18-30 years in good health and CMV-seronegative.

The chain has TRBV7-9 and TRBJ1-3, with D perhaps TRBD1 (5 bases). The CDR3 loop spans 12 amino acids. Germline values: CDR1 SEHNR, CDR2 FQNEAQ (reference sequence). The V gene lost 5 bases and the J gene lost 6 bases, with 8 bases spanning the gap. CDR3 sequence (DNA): TGTGCCAGCAGCCGGGACTTAAACACCATATATTTT. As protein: CASSRDLNTIYF.

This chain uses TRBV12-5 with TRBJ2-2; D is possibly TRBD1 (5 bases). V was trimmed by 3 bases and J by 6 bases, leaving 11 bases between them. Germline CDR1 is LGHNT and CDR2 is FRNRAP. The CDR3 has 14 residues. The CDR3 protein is CASGLGVGAGELFF. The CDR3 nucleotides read TGTGCTAGTGGTTTAGGTGTAGGGGCCGGGGAGCTGTTTTTT.

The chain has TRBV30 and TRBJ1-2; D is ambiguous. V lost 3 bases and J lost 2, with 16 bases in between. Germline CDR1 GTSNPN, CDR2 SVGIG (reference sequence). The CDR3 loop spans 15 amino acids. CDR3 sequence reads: CAWSKTRGYNYGYTF. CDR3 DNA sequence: TGTGCCTGGAGCAAAACCCGGGGTTACAACTATGGCTACACCTTC. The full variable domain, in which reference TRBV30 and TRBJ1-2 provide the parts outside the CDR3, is SQTIHQWPATLVQPVGSPLSLECTVEGTSNPNLYWYRQAAGRGLQLLFYSVGIGQISSEVPQNLSASRPQDRQFILSSKKLLLSDSGFYLCAWSKTRGYNYGYTFGSGTRLTVV.

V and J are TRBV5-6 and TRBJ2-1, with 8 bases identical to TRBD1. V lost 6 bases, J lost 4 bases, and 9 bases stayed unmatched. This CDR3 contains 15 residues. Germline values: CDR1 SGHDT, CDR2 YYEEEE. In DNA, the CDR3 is TGTGCCAGCACCCTCCGGGGGACAGGTTACAATGAGCAGTTCTTC. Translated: CASTLRGTGYNEQFF.

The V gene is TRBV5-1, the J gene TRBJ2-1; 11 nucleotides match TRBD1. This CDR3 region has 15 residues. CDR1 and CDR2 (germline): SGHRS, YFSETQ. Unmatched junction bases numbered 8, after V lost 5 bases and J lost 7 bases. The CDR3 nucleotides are TGCGCCAGCAGTCGCGGACAGGGGGCGTTTAATGAGCAGTTCTTC. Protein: CASSRGQGAFNEQFF.

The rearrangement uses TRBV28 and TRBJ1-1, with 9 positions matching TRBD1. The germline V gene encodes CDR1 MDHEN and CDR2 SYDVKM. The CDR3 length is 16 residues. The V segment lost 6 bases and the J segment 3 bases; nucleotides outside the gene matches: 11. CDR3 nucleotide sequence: TGTGCCAGCAGGAGACCGGGACAGGGCCCCGACACTGAAGCTTTCTTT. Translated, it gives CASRRPGQGPDTEAFF.

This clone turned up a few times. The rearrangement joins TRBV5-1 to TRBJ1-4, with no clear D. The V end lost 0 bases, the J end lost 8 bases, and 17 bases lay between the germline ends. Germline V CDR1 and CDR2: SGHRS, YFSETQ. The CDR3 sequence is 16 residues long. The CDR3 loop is CASSLGVREGGEKLFF. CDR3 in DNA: TGCGCCAGCAGCTTGGGTGTGAGAGAGGGTGGAGAAAAACTGTTTTTT.

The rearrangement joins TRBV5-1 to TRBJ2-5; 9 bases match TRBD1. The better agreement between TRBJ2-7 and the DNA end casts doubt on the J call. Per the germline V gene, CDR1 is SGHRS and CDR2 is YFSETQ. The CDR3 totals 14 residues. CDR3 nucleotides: TGCGCCAGCAGCCAACAGACAGGGGGCTACGAGCAGTACTTC. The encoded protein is CASSQQTGGYEQYF.

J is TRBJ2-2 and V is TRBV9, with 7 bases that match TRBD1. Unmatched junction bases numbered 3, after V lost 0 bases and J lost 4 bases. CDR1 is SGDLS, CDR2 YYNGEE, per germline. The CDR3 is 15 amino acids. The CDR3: CASSVGGQTTGELFF. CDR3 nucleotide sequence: TGTGCCAGCAGCGTAGGGGGACAGACCACCGGGGAGCTGTTTTTT.

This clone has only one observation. DNA for the CDR3: TGTGCCAGCAGCCGGACAGGCCAAGAGACCCAGTACTTC. It yields the protein CASSRTGQETQYF. The chain is built from TRBV7-3 and TRBJ2-5; the match to TRBD1 covers 7 bases. The germline V gene has CDR1 SGHTA and CDR2 FQGTGA. CDR3 size: 13 residues. The V segment lost 5 bases and the J segment 1 base; nucleotides outside the gene matches: 1.

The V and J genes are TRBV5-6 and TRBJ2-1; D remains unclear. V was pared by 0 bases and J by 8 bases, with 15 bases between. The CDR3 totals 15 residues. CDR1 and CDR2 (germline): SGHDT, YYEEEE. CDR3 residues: CASSLVARRSHEQFF. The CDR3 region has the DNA TGTGCCAGCAGCTTGGTCGCTAGGCGTTCCCATGAGCAGTTCTTC.

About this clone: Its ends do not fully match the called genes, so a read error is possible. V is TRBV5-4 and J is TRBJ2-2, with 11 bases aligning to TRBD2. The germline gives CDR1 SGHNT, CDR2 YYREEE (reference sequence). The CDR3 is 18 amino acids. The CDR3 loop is CASSKEPGLAVLTGGLFF. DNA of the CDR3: TGTGCCAGCAGCAAGGAACCGGGACTAGCGGTTCTAACCGGGGGGCTGTTTTTT. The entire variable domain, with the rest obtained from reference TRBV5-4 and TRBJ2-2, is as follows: ETGVTQSPTHLIKTRGQQVTLRCSSQSGHNTVSWYQQALGQGPQFIFQYYREEENGRGNFPPRFSGLQFPNYSSELNVNALELDDSALYLCASSKEPGLAVLTGGLFFGEGSRLTVL.

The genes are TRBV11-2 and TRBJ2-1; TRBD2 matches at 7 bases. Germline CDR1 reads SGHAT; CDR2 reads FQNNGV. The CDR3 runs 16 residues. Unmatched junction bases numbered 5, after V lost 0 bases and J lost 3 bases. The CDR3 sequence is CASSLEPSGYYNEQFF. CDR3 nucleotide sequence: TGTGCCAGCAGCTTAGAGCCTAGCGGTTACTACAATGAGCAGTTCTTC.

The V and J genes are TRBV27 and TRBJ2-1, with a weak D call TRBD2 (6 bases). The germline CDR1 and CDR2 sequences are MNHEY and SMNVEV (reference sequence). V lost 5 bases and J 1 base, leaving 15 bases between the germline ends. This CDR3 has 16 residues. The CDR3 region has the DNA TGTGCCAGCAGTGCCCAGTGGGGGGAGTCCTACAATGAGCAGTTCTTC. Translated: CASSAQWGESYNEQFF.

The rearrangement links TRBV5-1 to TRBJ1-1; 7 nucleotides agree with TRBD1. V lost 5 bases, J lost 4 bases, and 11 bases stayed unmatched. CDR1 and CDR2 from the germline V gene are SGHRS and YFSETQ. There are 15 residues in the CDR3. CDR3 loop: CASRGTGESSTEAFF. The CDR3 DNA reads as TGCGCCAGCAGGGGAACAGGGGAAAGTAGCACTGAAGCTTTCTTT.

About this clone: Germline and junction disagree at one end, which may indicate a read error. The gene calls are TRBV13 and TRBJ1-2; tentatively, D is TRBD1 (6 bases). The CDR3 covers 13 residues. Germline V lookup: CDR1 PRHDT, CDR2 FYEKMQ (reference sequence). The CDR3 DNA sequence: TGTGCCAGCAGGACACAGGGTACCTATGGCTACGCCTTC. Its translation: CASRTQGTYGYAF.

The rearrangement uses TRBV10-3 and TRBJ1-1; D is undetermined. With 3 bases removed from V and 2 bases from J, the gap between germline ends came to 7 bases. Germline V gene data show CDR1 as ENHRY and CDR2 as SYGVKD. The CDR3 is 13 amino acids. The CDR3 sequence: CAISEYLNTEAFF. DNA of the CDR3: TGTGCCATCAGTGAATATTTAAACACTGAAGCTTTCTTT.

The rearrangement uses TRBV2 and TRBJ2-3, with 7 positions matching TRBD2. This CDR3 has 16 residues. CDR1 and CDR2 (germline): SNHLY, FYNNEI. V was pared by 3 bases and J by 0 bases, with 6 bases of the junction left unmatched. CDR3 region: CASSERGLVSTDTQYF. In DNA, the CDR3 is TGTGCCAGCAGTGAGAGAGGACTAGTGAGCACAGATACGCAGTATTTT.

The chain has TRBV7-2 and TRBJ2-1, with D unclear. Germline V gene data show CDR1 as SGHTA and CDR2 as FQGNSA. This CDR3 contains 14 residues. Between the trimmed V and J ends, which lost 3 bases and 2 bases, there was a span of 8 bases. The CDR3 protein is CASSFPPAYNEQFF. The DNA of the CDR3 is TGTGCCAGCAGCTTCCCCCCGGCCTACAATGAGCAGTTCTTC. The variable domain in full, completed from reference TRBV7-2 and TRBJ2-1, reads GAGVSQSPSNKVTEKGKDVELRCDPISGHTALYWYRQSLGQGLEFLIYFQGNSAPDKSGLPSDRFSAERTGGSVSTLTIQRTQQEDSAVYLCASSFPPAYNEQFFGPGTRLTVL.

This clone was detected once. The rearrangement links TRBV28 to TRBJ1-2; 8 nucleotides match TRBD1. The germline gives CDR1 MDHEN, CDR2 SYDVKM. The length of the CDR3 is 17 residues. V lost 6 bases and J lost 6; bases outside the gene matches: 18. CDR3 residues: CASSRTGTGQAANGYTF. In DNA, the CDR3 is TGTGCCAGCAGCCGGACCGGGACAGGACAAGCAGCAAATGGCTACACCTTC.

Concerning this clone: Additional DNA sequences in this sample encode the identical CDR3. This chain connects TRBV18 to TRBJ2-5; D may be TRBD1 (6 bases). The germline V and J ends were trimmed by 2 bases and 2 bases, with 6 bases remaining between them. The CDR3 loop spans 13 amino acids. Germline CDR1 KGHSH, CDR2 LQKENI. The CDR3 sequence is CASSPGQQETQYF. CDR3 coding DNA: TGTGCCAGCTCACCAGGACAGCAAGAGACCCAGTACTTC.